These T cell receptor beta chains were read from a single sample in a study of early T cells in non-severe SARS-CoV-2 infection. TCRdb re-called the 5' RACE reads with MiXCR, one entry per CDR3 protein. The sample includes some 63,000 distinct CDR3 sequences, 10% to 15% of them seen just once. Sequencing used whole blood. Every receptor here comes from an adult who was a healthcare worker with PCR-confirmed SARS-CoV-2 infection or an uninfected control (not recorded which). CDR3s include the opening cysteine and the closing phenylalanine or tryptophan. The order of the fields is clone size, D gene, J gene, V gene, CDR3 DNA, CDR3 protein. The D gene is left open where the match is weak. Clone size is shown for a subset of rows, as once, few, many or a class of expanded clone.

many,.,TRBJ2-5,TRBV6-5,TGTGCCAGCAGAGACCGGGGACTCCTTAAAGGAGAGACCCAGTACTTC,CASRDRGLLKGETQYF
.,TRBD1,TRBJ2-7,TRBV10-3,TGTGCCATCAGTGACCCGACAGGGGGCTGGTACGAGCAGTACTTC,CAISDPTGGWYEQYF
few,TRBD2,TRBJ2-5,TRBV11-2,TGTGCCAGCAGACGTCCGGGACTAGGAGAAGAGACCCAGTACTTC,CASRRPGLGEETQYF
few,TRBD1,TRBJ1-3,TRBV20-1,TGCAGTGCTAGAACCGGGACAGGGGAAGGAAACACCATATATTTT,CSARTGTGEGNTIYF
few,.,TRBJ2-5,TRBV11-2,TGTGCCAGCAGCAGGGGGGGCCCGGAGACCCAGTACTTC,CASSRGGPETQYF
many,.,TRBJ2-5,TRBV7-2,TGTGCCAGCAGCTTACAGGGTTGGGAGACCCAGTACTTC,CASSLQGWETQYF
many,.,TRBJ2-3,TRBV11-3,TGTGCCAGCAGCTTAGGGCCGGGAGATACGCAGTATTTT,CASSLGPGDTQYF
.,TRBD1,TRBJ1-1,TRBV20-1,TGCAGTGCCATTCCGGACAGGGGGGTAAACACTGAAGCTTTCTTT,CSAIPDRGVNTEAFF
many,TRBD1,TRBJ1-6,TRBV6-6,TGTGCCAGCAGGGCGGCCGGACAGGGCCCACCCCTCCACTTT,CASRAAGQGPPLHF
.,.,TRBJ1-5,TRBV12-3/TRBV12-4,TGTGCCAGCAGTCCGGGTCGGCGCAATCAGCCCCAGCATTTT,CASSPGRRNQPQHF
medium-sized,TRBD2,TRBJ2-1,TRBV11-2,TGTGCCAGCAGCTTAGATCCTAGCGGGGGGGACAATGAGCAGTTCTTC,CASSLDPSGGDNEQFF
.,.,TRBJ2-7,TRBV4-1,TGCGCCAGCAGCCAAGACCAGTCGGGGTTAATAGGGTACGAGCAGTACTTC,CASSQDQSGLIGYEQYF
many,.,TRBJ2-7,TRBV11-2,TGTGCCAGCAGCTTAGGCCAGATTCGTACGTTGCAGTACTTC,CASSLGQIRTLQYF
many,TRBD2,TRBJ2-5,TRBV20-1,TGCAGTGCGACCCCCCTAGCGGGAACTGAGACCCAGTACTTC,CSATPLAGTETQYF
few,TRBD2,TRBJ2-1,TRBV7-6,TGTGCCAGCAGCTTAACCAGCGGGAGGCCGGGCAATGAGCAGTTCTTC,CASSLTSGRPGNEQFF
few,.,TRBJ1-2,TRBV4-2,TGTGCCAGCAGCCAAGAGGAGATCACGGGAGGGTATGGCTACACCTTC,CASSQEEITGGYGYTF
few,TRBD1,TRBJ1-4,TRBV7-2,TGTGCCAGCAGCCACAAGACAGGGTATAATAATGAAAAACTGTTTTTT,CASSHKTGYNNEKLFF
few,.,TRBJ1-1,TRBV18,TGTGCCAGCTCACCGCCGACAGGTCGGAACACTGAAGCTTTCTTT,CASSPPTGRNTEAFF
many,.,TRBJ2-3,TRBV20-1,TGCAGTGCTAGCGCGGGTCGACCCCAAGCAAGCGCAGATACGCAGTATTTT,CSASAGRPQASADTQYF
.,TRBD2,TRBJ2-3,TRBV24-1,TGTGCCACCAGTGATAGGGGACTAGCGGGAAGCACAGATACGCAGTATTTT,CATSDRGLAGSTDTQYF
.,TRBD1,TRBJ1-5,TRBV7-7,TGTGCTAGCGTTGACAGGGAACGCAATCAGCCCCAGCATTTT,CASVDRERNQPQHF
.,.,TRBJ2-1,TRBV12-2,TGTGCAAGTCGCACGTACGGGGATAACCCCAATGAGCAGTTCTTC,CASRTYGDNPNEQFF
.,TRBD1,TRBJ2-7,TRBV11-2,TGTGCCAGCAGCGGGACAGGGTACTACGAGCAGTACTTC,CASSGTGYYEQYF
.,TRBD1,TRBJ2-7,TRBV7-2,TGTGCCAGCAGCCTGACAGGGCAAGGGTCCTACGAGCAGTACTTC,CASSLTGQGSYEQYF
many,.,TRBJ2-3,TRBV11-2,TGTGCCAGCAGCTTTCGTTCGTCATTCGCAGATACGCAGTATTTT,CASSFRSSFADTQYF
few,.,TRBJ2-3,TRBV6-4,TGTGCCAGCAGTGATGGGTCCTCGCAGTATTTT,CASSDGSSQYF
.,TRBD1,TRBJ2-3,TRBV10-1,TGCGCCAGCAGTCCAGGGGGCTTGTCGGCAGATACGCAGTATTTT,CASSPGGLSADTQYF
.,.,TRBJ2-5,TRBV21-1,TGTGCCAGCGGGGGGACTAGCGGACACCAAGAGACCCAGTACTTC,CASGGTSGHQETQYF
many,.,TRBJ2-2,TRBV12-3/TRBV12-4,TGTGCCAGCAGTTTAGGGACCACCTACGGGGAGCTGTTTTTT,CASSLGTTYGELFF
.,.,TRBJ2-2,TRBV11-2,TGTGCCAGCAGCTTATTTGCAGGGCCGAACACCGGGGAGCTGTTTTTT,CASSLFAGPNTGELFF
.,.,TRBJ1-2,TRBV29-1,TGCAGCGTTCCCAAGGGGAACTATGGCTACACCTTC,CSVPKGNYGYTF
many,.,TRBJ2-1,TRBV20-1,TGCAGTGCTAGAGATCTAAGTAGCTCCTACAATGAGCAGTTCTTC,CSARDLSSSYNEQFF
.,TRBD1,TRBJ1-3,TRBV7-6,TGTGCCAGCAGCTTAATTCAGGGGGCGGCTGGAAACACCATATATTTT,CASSLIQGAAGNTIYF